What follows are 31 T cell receptor beta chains derived from one specimen sequenced in a study of cytomegalovirus exposure and HLA in healthy donors. The study ran its PCR with 60 Vbeta and 13 Jbeta primers. Profiled with immunoSEQ multiplex PCR; TCRdb holds only in-frame clones, not every one. The sample shows about 120,000 clones, over 8% of them seen only once. The sample comprised PBMCs. These receptor sequences come from a young man in good health and CMV-seronegative.

This clone was detected only a few times. The chain is built from TRBV11-3 and TRBJ2-6; possibly TRBD1 for D (5 bases). V was shortened by 0 bases and J by 0 bases, with 18 bases between the two germline ends. This CDR3 region has 20 residues. The germline CDR1 and CDR2 sequences are SGHNT and YENEEA. CDR3 sequence: CASSLDWANRRGSGANVLTF. The CDR3 nucleotides read TGTGCCAGCAGCTTAGATTGGGCAAACAGGCGAGGCTCTGGGGCCAACGTCCTGACTTTC.

This clone was observed a few times. V and J are TRBV10-3 and TRBJ2-3; 9 nucleotides align to TRBD2. The V gene's germline CDR1 is ENHRY and CDR2 SYGVKD. This CDR3 has 15 amino acids. The J segment lost 7 bases and the V segment lost 10 bases, leaving 15 bases of the junction unmatched. CDR3 sequence: CATNGASGKQNTQYF. In DNA form, the CDR3 reads TGTGCCACCAACGGGGCTAGCGGGAAACAAAATACGCAGTATTTT.

This clone was seen only a few times. This chain connects TRBV4-1 to TRBJ2-5; 7 bases match TRBD2. V lost 2 bases, J lost 1 base, and 7 bases stayed unmatched. Germline-derived CDR1 and CDR2 are MGHRA and YSYEKL. This CDR3 comprises 16 residues. The CDR3 sequence is CASSQRGEGPQETQYF. The CDR3 DNA sequence: TGCGCCAGCAGCCAACGGGGGGAGGGTCCCCAAGAGACCCAGTACTTC.

This clone was counted a few times. This rearrangement joins TRBV11-3 to TRBJ2-5; possible D gene TRBD2, 5 bases. This CDR3 is 12 amino acids long. The ends were cut back, 3 bases at V and 3 bases at J, with 5 bases in the middle. Germline V gene data show CDR1 as SGHNT and CDR2 as YENEEA. The CDR3 loop is CASSFGEETQYF. The CDR3 region has the DNA TGTGCCAGCAGCTTCGGGGAAGAGACCCAGTACTTC.

This clone has more than one count but fewer than ten. V and J are TRBV2 and TRBJ2-2; 7 bases match TRBD1. The germline gives CDR1 SNHLY, CDR2 FYNNEI. V trimming: 5 bases; J trimming: 4 bases; junction bases outside the gene matches: 4. The CDR3 has 14 residues. CDR3 protein: CASSPRTGTGELFF. The CDR3 bases are TGTGCCAGCAGTCCCAGGACAGGCACCGGGGAGCTGTTTTTT.

This rearrangement joins TRBV2 to TRBJ1-2; D uncertain. This CDR3 has 14 amino acids. The germline V gene has CDR1 SNHLY and CDR2 FYNNEI. The ends were cut back, 1 base at V and 0 bases at J, with 6 bases in the middle. CDR3 sequence (DNA): TGTGCCAGCAGTGAAGGGCCTTCTAACTATGGCTACACCTTC. It is translated as CASSEGPSNYGYTF. Combining the CDR3 with reference TRBV2 and TRBJ1-2 gives the whole variable domain EPEVTQTPSHQVTQMGQEVILRCVPISNHLYFYWYRQILGQKVEFLVSFYNNEISEKSEIFDDQFSVERPDGSNFTLKIRSTKLEDSAMYFCASSEGPSNYGYTFGSGTRLTVV.

This clone was found a few times. The V gene is TRBV4-3, the J gene TRBJ2-2, with TRBD2 matching over 7 bases. V shed 4 bases and J 7 bases; nucleotides not matched to a gene: 15. Germline V gene lookup returns CDR1 LGHNA and CDR2 YSLEER. The CDR3 covers 17 residues. Here the CDR3 reads CASSPHRGVSYVGELFF. The CDR3 region has the DNA TGCGCCAGCAGCCCTCATCGGGGGGTCTCCTACGTCGGGGAGCTGTTTTTT.

The chain has TRBV7-2 and TRBJ1-2; weak D call: TRBD1 (5 bases). The germline CDR1 and CDR2 sequences are SGHTA and FQGNSA. The CDR3 length is 14 residues. Trimming left V 1 base short and J 6 bases short, with 12 bases between. CDR3 residues: CASSLGRGTDGYTF. CDR3 DNA sequence: TGTGCCAGCAGCTTAGGGCGCGGGACCGATGGCTACACCTTC.

This chain joins TRBV11-3 and TRBJ2-7; 12 nucleotides agree with TRBD1. CDR1 SGHNT and CDR2 YENEEA come from the germline V gene. V shed 5 bases, J shed 6 bases, and the junction held 5 bases outside the gene matches. This CDR3 spans 14 amino acids. The chain's CDR3 is CASSPGTGGVEQYF. The DNA for the CDR3 is TGTGCCAGCAGCCCCGGGACAGGGGGCGTCGAGCAGTACTTC.

This chain links TRBV11-2 with TRBJ2-7, with 8 bases fitting TRBD2. Looked up from germline, CDR1 is SGHAT and CDR2 is FQNNGV. The CDR3 is 14 amino acids. Trimming took 0 bases from V and 2 from J; bases not matched to a gene: 0. The CDR3 DNA sequence: TGTGCCAGCAGCTTAGAAGCGGGGGCCTACGAGCAGTACTTC. Its translation is CASSLEAGAYEQYF.

V usage is TRBV27 and J usage is TRBJ1-5; D is possibly TRBD1 (6 bases). Trimming stripped 0 bases from V and 6 bases from J, with 12 bases between. The CDR3 spans 15 residues. The germline V gene has CDR1 MNHEY and CDR2 SMNVEV (reference sequence). Here the CDR3 reads CASSLSIAGAQPQHF. DNA for the CDR3: TGTGCCAGCAGTTTATCGATCGCAGGGGCTCAGCCCCAGCATTTT.

This clone was observed a handful of times. In nucleotides, the CDR3 is TGTGCCAGCAGCTTCCGGGACAGAGTCTACAATGAGCAGTTCTTC. Translation gives CASSFRDRVYNEQFF. The rearrangement links TRBV5-4 to TRBJ2-1; TRBD1 agrees at 7 bases. The germline V gene encodes CDR1 SGHNT and CDR2 YYREEE (reference sequence). The CDR3 has 15 amino acids. J lost 3 bases, V lost 2 bases, and 5 bases had no gene match.

The chain uses TRBV7-2 and TRBJ2-7; 7 nucleotides line up with TRBD1. Germline loops: CDR1 SGHTA, CDR2 FQGNSA. V shed 5 bases, J shed 4 bases, and the junction held 8 bases outside the gene matches. This CDR3 spans 14 amino acids. The CDR3 loop is CASSPVDREYEQYF. CDR3 DNA sequence: TGTGCCAGCAGCCCCGTCGACAGGGAATACGAGCAGTACTTC.

This clone has only a few counts. The chain links TRBV7-3 to TRBJ2-1; 11 nucleotides line up with TRBD2. The CDR3 has 15 residues. Losses at the gene ends were 4 bases for V and 7 bases for J; bases not matched to a gene: 6. Germline V CDR1 and CDR2: SGHTA, FQGTGA. As DNA, the CDR3 is TGTGCCAGCAGCTATAAACTAGCGGGAGAAAATGAGCAGTTCTTC. Translating it yields CASSYKLAGENEQFF. The full variable domain, with the rest looked up from reference TRBV7-3 and TRBJ2-1, is GAGVSQTPSNKVTEKGKYVELRCDPISGHTALYWYRQSLGQGPEFLIYFQGTGAADDSGLPNDRFFAVRPEGSVSTLKIQRTERGDSAVYLCASSYKLAGENEQFFGPGTRLTVL.

The chain combines TRBV15 with TRBJ1-4; TRBD1 aligns across 8 bases. This CDR3 spans 15 amino acids. V was pared by 1 base and J by 7 bases, with 5 bases of the junction left unmatched. The V gene's germline CDR1 is LNHNV and CDR2 YYDKDF (reference sequence). DNA for the CDR3: TGTGCCACCAGCAGAGCAGGGGGCAAGGTTGAAAAACTGTTTTTT. Translated, it gives CATSRAGGKVEKLFF.

The chain is built from TRBV6-5 and TRBJ2-7; D is perhaps TRBD2 (6 bases). The V gene's germline CDR1 is MNHEY and CDR2 SVGAGI. Trimming took off 6 bases at V and 3 bases at J, with 12 bases between the two ends. The CDR3 has 13 residues. CDR3 sequence reads: CASRRTNLYEQYF. In DNA, the CDR3 is TGTGCCAGCAGACGGACTAACCTCTACGAGCAGTACTTC.

In this sample, this clone turned up a few times. The J gene is TRBJ2-5, the V gene TRBV6-5, with 9 bases fitting TRBD1. The CDR3 spans 13 residues. The ends lost 6 bases at V and 10 bases at J; junction bases unmatched: 9. Germline V gene data show CDR1 as MNHEY and CDR2 as SVGAGI. The CDR3 here is CASSRTGDGGQYF. CDR3 nucleotide sequence: TGTGCCAGCAGCCGGACAGGGGACGGAGGCCAGTACTTC.

The J gene is TRBJ2-7, the V gene TRBV30; TRBD1 might be the D (5 bases). The tail of the sequence fits TRBJ2-1 better, so the J call may be wrong. In germline, CDR1 is GTSNPN, CDR2 SVGIG (reference sequence). The length of the CDR3 is 14 residues. As DNA, the CDR3 is TGTGCCTGGAGTGCAGGGCTTGGCTCCTACGAGCAGTTCTTC. Protein: CAWSAGLGSYEQFF.

This clone was counted only a few times. The genes are TRBV10-2 and TRBJ1-5; D not certain. Germline V gene data show CDR1 as WSHSY and CDR2 as SAAADI. CDR3 length equals 12 residues. The V end lost 6 bases, the J end lost 9 bases, and 12 bases lay between the germline ends. CDR3 in amino acids: CASRALPGPQHF. DNA of the CDR3: TGCGCCAGCAGGGCCCTGCCGGGGCCCCAGCATTTT.

The genes are TRBV30 and TRBJ2-7; tentative D call: TRBD1 (6 bases). Germline V lookup: CDR1 GTSNPN, CDR2 SVGIG (reference sequence). The CDR3 runs 11 residues. V was pared by 6 bases and J by 5 bases, with 11 bases between. CDR3 DNA sequence: TGTGCCTGCTCAACAGGGAACGAGCAGTACTTC. It codes for CACSTGNEQYF.

This clone was found a few times. This chain links TRBV25-1 with TRBJ1-6; no reliable D call. Trimming removed 5 bases at V and 6 bases at J, with 11 bases between. The CDR3 length is 14 residues. The germline gives CDR1 MGHDK, CDR2 SYGVNS. DNA for the CDR3: TGTGCCAGCAGTTATCGAGGCCTTAATTCACCCCTCCACTTT. Its translation: CASSYRGLNSPLHF. The complete variable domain, with remaining parts taken from reference TRBV25-1 and TRBJ1-6, reads EADIYQTPRYLVIGTGKKITLECSQTMGHDKMYWYQQDPGMELHLIHYSYGVNSTEKGDLSSESTVSRIRTEHFPLTLESARPSHTSQYLCASSYRGLNSPLHFGNGTRLTVT.

V usage is TRBV5-1 and J usage is TRBJ2-1; TRBD2 might be the D (5 bases). The germline V gene encodes CDR1 SGHRS and CDR2 YFSETQ. Between the trimmed V and J ends, which lost 0 bases and 5 bases, there was a span of 12 bases. The CDR3 is 15 residues long. Written as DNA, the CDR3 is TGCGCCAGCAGCTTGGGGACTTCTAGTAACAATGAGCAGTTCTTC. Translating gives CASSLGTSSNNEQFF. Together with reference TRBV5-1 and TRBJ2-1, the CDR3 gives the full variable domain: KAGVTQTPRYLIKTRGQQVTLSCSPISGHRSVSWYQQTPGQGLQFLFEYFSETQRNKGNFPGRFSGRQFSNSRSEMNVSTLELGDSALYLCASSLGTSSNNEQFFGPGTRLTVL.

This clone has more than one count but fewer than ten. The chain is built from TRBV5-5 and TRBJ1-3; maybe TRBD1 (6 bases). This CDR3 comprises 15 residues. V was trimmed by 3 bases and J by 1 base, leaving 11 bases between them. The germline V gene encodes CDR1 SGHKS and CDR2 YYEKEE (reference sequence). The DNA of the CDR3 is TGTGCCAGCAGCTCCACAGGGTCGTCTGGAAACACCATATATTTT. It translates to CASSSTGSSGNTIYF.

This clone was counted only a few times. The rearrangement links TRBV9 to TRBJ2-1, with TRBD2 matching over 11 bases. V lost 4 bases and J lost 9; bases outside the gene matches: 12. The CDR3 sequence is 16 residues long. In germline, CDR1 is SGDLS, CDR2 YYNGEE. Here the CDR3 reads CASSPEGLAVRGEQFF. The CDR3 coding sequence is TGTGCCAGCAGCCCCGAGGGACTAGCGGTTCGGGGTGAGCAGTTCTTC.

Only a few counts were recorded for this clone. The chain is built from TRBV9 and TRBJ2-3, with TRBD2 identical over 13 bases. Germline V gene lookup returns CDR1 SGDLS and CDR2 YYNGEE. There are 16 residues in the CDR3. J was trimmed by 6 bases and V by 1 base; bases with no gene match: 5. Here the CDR3 DNA reads TGTGCCAGCAGCGTAAGGGGACTAGCGGGATCGGATACGCAGTATTTT. Residues: CASSVRGLAGSDTQYF.

The chain uses TRBV7-2 and TRBJ2-5; a possible D gene is TRBD2 (6 bases). The germline V gene encodes CDR1 SGHTA and CDR2 FQGNSA. CDR3 size: 15 residues. The germline V and J ends were trimmed by 1 base and 5 bases, with 14 bases remaining between them. This CDR3 is CASSLGGGATETQYF. Here the CDR3 DNA reads TGTGCCAGCAGCTTAGGTGGAGGGGCAACGGAGACCCAGTACTTC.

This clone was recorded a few times. This chain uses TRBV9 with TRBJ2-3; tentatively, D is TRBD1 (6 bases). Deletions cut 4 bases from V and 4 bases from J, with 19 bases between. From germline, CDR1 is SGDLS and CDR2 YYNGEE. The length of the CDR3 is 16 residues. The CDR3 DNA reads as TGTGCCAGCAGCTTTTCTGGGGGACAAGGGGCAGATACGCAGTATTTT. Its protein is CASSFSGGQGADTQYF.

DNA of the CDR3: TGTGCCAGCAGTCCCGGGATAGCGGGCAGCACAGATACGCAGTATTTT. This encodes CASSPGIAGSTDTQYF. The chain joins TRBV7-6 to TRBJ2-3; 7 nucleotides align to TRBD2. Trimming took 6 bases from V and 0 from J; bases not matched to a gene: 9. CDR3 size: 16 residues. Germline values: CDR1 SGHVS, CDR2 FNYEAQ. The whole variable domain, remainder taken from reference TRBV7-6 and TRBJ2-3, is GAGVSQSPRYKVTKRGQDVALRCDPISGHVSLYWYRQALGQGPEFLTYFNYEAQQDKSGLPNDRFSAERPEGSISTLTIQRTEQRDSAMYRCASSPGIAGSTDTQYFGPGTRLTVL.

The chain joins TRBV7-9 to TRBJ2-3, with TRBD2 as a possible D gene (7 bases). The CDR3 is 17 residues long. Germline assignment: CDR1 SEHNR and CDR2 FQNEAQ (reference sequence). The V and J ends lost 7 bases and 6 bases respectively, with 26 bases between them. The CDR3 here is CASNHYARSGGGDTQYF. CDR3 coding DNA: TGTGCCAGCAATCATTATGCCCGATCGGGGGGCGGGGATACGCAGTATTTT.

The chain recombines TRBV9 with TRBJ1-3; weak D call: TRBD1 (6 bases). Germline V gene data show CDR1 as SGDLS and CDR2 as YYNGEE. The length of the CDR3 is 17 residues. The V gene lost 0 bases and the J gene lost 0 bases, with 13 bases spanning the gap. This chain's CDR3 is CASSVAETGLSGNTIYF. The CDR3 DNA reads as TGTGCCAGCAGCGTAGCGGAGACAGGCCTCTCTGGAAACACCATATATTTT.

V gene TRBV11-3 combines with J gene TRBJ2-7, with 11 bases aligning to TRBD1. V dropped 1 base and J dropped 5; count of bases not matched to a gene: 4. The CDR3 length is 15 residues. In germline, CDR1 is SGHNT, CDR2 YENEEA. CDR3 amino acids: CASSLGTGGLDEQYF. DNA of the CDR3: TGTGCCAGCAGCTTAGGGACAGGGGGCCTCGACGAGCAGTACTTC.